The text below deals with one T cell receptor (beta chain). This sample was taken from a study of blood T cells in healthy people across ages. This CDR3 contains 16 residues. Germline CDR1 reads SGHTA; CDR2 reads FQGNSA. V trimming: 3 bases; J trimming: 4 bases; junction bases outside the gene matches: 11. Using a J-beta primer mix together with a sample-barcoded 5' primer, a second PCR was run for roughly 7 to 11 cycles. One entry per CDR3 protein, called by TCRdb with MiXCR from the 5' RACE reads. The sample shows approximately 900,000 distinct CDR3 sequences, almost 30% of them seen only once. The sample was also linked to a second study, of T cells of mothers and their children.

This receptor was identified in a woman between 40 and 50 years old in good health. The sample taken for sequencing was blood. The gene calls are TRBV7-2 and TRBJ1-1, with 7 bases fitting TRBD1. In DNA, the CDR3 is TGTGCCAGCAGCTTCTTGGGAGGCAGGGGGTTCACTGAAGCTTTCTTT. Translating gives CASSFLGGRGFTEAFF.